Sequencing of this T cell receptor (beta chain) was carried out in a study of naive and memory T cell subsets. Sequential positive selection took CD4 T cells first, then CD8 T cells. Remarks on this clonotype: What it binds is unknown.

An equimolar mix of two oligonucleotides served as the beta constant-region primer for TRBC1 and TRBC2. TCRdb ran MiXCR on the UMI-ligation and nested PCR reads and lists one entry per CDR3 protein. The sample has around 40,000 distinct CDR3 sequences, roughly 14% seen once. Study-level points and caveats: Activation and differentiation may alter RNA-based TCR counts. Findings for naive and memory subsets could not be checked against ground truth. A clonotype means one alpha or beta sequence, not an alpha/beta pair.

Material: effector memory CD4+ T cells from blood. The subset: effector memory, CD45RA- CD27-. The TCR comes from a human donor in good health.

CDR3 DNA sequence: TGTGCCAGCAGCTTAGAGAAGGCCGGGGAGCTGTTTTTT. Protein: CASSLEKAGELFF. The chain recombines TRBV7-2 with TRBJ2-2, with D uncertain. From germline, CDR1 is SGHTA and CDR2 FQGNSA. The length of the CDR3 is 13 residues. Trimming cost V 1 base and J 6 bases, with 6 bases left between them.